This T cell receptor (beta chain) is drawn from a study of regulatory T cells in long-lasting Graves disease (dated by TCRdb to about 2021). Context from the whole study: Antithyroid drugs had been taken for less than 3 months by newly diagnosed Graves' disease patients. Persistent Graves' disease patients were compared with newly diagnosed Graves' disease patients by peripheral blood TCR sequencing and RNA sequencing. The study was conducted in China and was registered as a clinical trial. A total of around 35 samples underwent TCR sequencing, from some 13 patients with persistent Graves' disease and roughly 20 patients with newly diagnosed Graves' disease.

V loses 7 bases, J loses 3 bases, and the germline ends lie 12 bases apart. The germline V gene (reference sequence) gives CDR1 as LNHDA and CDR2 as SQIVND. Reading from cysteine to phenylalanine, the CDR3 counts 14 amino acids. Only the CDR3 portion is preserved as DNA: 42 bases, with reading frame beginning at the first base. Taken with the paper, the label for time point translates to: newly diagnosed GD, antithyroid drugs for less than 3 months. RNA was extracted from PBMCs in TRIzol for both TCR sequencing and RNA sequencing. The diagnosis of Graves' disease followed American Thyroid Association guidelines. The patients came from an endocrinology department in Xi'an, China. Each patient gave around 9 milliliters of peripheral blood, collected in an EDTA anticoagulant tube. Ficoll Paque Plus density gradient separation was used to isolate PBMCs, and no further T cell sorting was done. An Agilent 2100 Bioanalyzer and agarose gel were used to check RNA quality, while a NanoDrop 2000 measured RNA concentration.

The paper as a whole reports these results and caveats: Sequencing and analysis were restricted to the TCR beta chain. The authors acknowledged the small sample size as a limitation that may reduce accuracy. More public clonotypes were shared among persistent patients (2,741) than among newly diagnosed patients (roughly 960). Compared with newly diagnosed patients, persistent Graves' disease patients had lower TCR Shannon entropy and fewer highly expanded clones, which suggests clonal expansion. Peripheral blood alone was examined, since thyroid tissue, which constituted the primary lesion, could not be accessed. Preferential use of TRBV28, TRBJ1-2 and TRBJ2-5 was observed in persistent disease, whereas TRBV20-1 and TRBJ2-1 were favored in newly diagnosed disease.

Preparation of the library involved multiplex PCR. The instrument given in TCRdb is Illumina HiSeq 4000. iRepertoire HTBI primers and Arm-PCR amplification of CDR3 regions were used to construct TCR beta libraries. Gel purification was performed on PCR products prior to sequencing. The original pipeline was this. Across samples, fewer than 70 TRBV and 12 to 15 TRBJ segments were identified and used for gene usage analysis of CDR3 amino acid clonotypes. COPE and FqMerger were used to merge the filtered high-quality paired reads into contigs. BLAST was used to align contigs to the IMGT TRBV, TRBD and TRBJ reference genes, and CDR3 was defined following IMGT. Any clonotype with a frequency above 0.1% was classified as a highly expanded clone. Shannon entropy served as the measure of repertoire diversity, while the Gini coefficient captured V-J evenness. A clonotype found in more than one individual was treated as public. TCRdb took the public reads, trimmed them with fastp at Q25, ran MiXCR for clone calling and kept in-frame beta chains. Every CDR3 protein is listed once, alongside the most common genes and DNA of its rows. The V and J calls reflect TCRdb's pipeline rather than the authors' work. Present in this sample are around 480,000 distinct CDR3 sequences, roughly 16% of which were seen just once. The leading ten clones occupy approximately 25% of the sample.

A word on this clonotype: Its antigen is currently not known. The input lacks base qualities; no much larger clone sits a single base away.

These sequences were also reported in another study, on T cells in Graves' hyperthyroidism and ophthalmopathy. The second source states: Stable Graves' hyperthyroidism was defined as no progression to ophthalmopathy during 18 months of follow-up. Hyperthyroidism patients were aged 18 to 65 years and newly diagnosed, with disease duration of less than 2 months. Exclusion was applied to patients with uncontrolled infections, other autoimmune diseases, pregnancy or lactation. Clinical symptoms, serum thyroxine and TRAb, thyroid ultrasound, and orbital computed tomography formed the basis for the diagnoses. The first round of RT-PCR for the TCR CDR3 was performed with the HTBI primer set and the Qiagen OneStep RT-PCR kit. Blood samples also contained most of the expanded thyroid clonotypes (frequency above 0.001), which suggests that blood repertoires may reflect thyroid immune responses. A model built on a 13 V-J signature distinguished ophthalmopathy from stable hyperthyroidism, reaching 85% to 90% sensitivity and about 81% specificity in cross-validation and 80%/75% in testing. In validation, the model predicted progression to ophthalmopathy with 60% to 71% sensitivity and about 72% specificity, a median of roughly seven months before onset. TCR V-J signatures able to tell the groups apart were searched for in a discovery cohort of 95 or so patients, of whom roughly 42 had Graves' ophthalmopathy and 57 had stable Graves' hyperthyroidism. Whether ophthalmopathy could be predicted prospectively was tested in an independent validation cohort made up of some 20 hyperthyroidism patients plus 17 patients who later progressed to ophthalmopathy. The 100 discovery patients were divided at random into training and test sets in a 7:3 ratio. In about six Graves' hyperthyroidism patients, the study also compared T-cell repertoires from thyroid tissue with T-cell repertoires from blood. Following sampling, methimazole starting at 30 mg daily was given to hyperthyroidism patients, and high-dose intravenous methylprednisolone was given to ophthalmopathy patients. The libraries were constructed in a second round of multiplex PCR and then size-selected and purified. Libraries were sequenced paired-end with 100 bp reads on an Illumina HiSeq2000. Raw data were processed with SOAPnuke, discarding reads with adapters, uncalled bases, mean Phred below 15, or no exact constant-primer or identifier match. High-quality paired reads were merged with COPE v1.2.5, and unique nucleotide sequences were defined as clonotypes. MiTCR v1.1 was used to align the clonotypes against IMGT TRBV, TRBD and TRBJ reference segments. Analysis was restricted to V-J combinations with a frequency above 0.0001, which covered just over 98% of repertoires. A TCS score was defined as the ratio between F50 (clonal expansion) and ExV (chaos), using BLOSUM62-based TCRdist between CDR3 peptides within each V-J. Welch's t-statistics and random forest reduced 450 to 600 V-J features to under 15, which were used in a naive Bayes classifier (R e1071). No statistical method was used to fix the sample size in advance, and group allocation was not hidden from the investigators. The paper describes TCR Vbeta CDR3 sequencing of 135 peripheral blood samples, made up of 43 ophthalmopathy patients, over 70 hyperthyroidism patients and 17 progressor patients.

This TCR was recovered from a woman aged 35-60 years with Graves disease. Donor details come from another sample of the same person, matched by shared clones. The chain employs TRBV19 and TRBJ2-2, with a tentative D gene TRBD2 over 6 matching bases. The sample was peripheral blood mononuclear cells (PBMCs), taken at new diagnosis, from a patient treated with antithyroid drugs. This receptor has the CDR3 CASMDGLYTGELFF. The sequenced DNA is TGTGCCAGTATGGACGGACTATACACCGGGGAGCTGTTTTTT.